Listed below are T cell receptor beta chains from one sample, sequenced in a study of neurological immune-mediated disorders. TCRdb re-called the 5' RACE reads through MiXCR, storing one row per CDR3 protein. The data contain around 21,000 distinct CDR3 sequences, 6% to 8% of them singletons. The sample consisted of CD8+ T cells from blood. Receptor source: a woman aged 30 to 39 with HTLV-1-associated myelopathy (HAM/TSP). The CDR3 runs from the conserved cysteine through the conserved F or W. D genes are given only for firm matches. Rows may omit the clone size; those that give it use once, few, many or a size class.

j_call clone_size v_call d_call cdr3_aa cdr3_nt
TRBJ1-2 . TRBV7-9 . CASSQREDISYGYTF TGTGCCAGCAGCCAAAGGGAGGACATTTCCTATGGCTACACCTTC
TRBJ1-1 many TRBV27 . CASSLSLYTEAFF TGTGCCAGCAGTTTATCCTTATACACTGAAGCTTTCTTT
TRBJ2-5 many TRBV20-1 TRBD2 CSARKVSGGPSETQYF TGCAGCGCGCGGAAAGTAAGCGGGGGGCCGTCGGAGACCCAGTACTTC
TRBJ2-7 many TRBV2 . CASSRQAGSPWEQYF TGTGCCAGCAGTAGACAGGCAGGATCCCCCTGGGAGCAGTACTTC
TRBJ2-1 many TRBV5-1 TRBD1 CASSLGGQGPLVEQFF TGCGCCAGCAGCTTGGGGGGACAGGGGCCGTTAGTTGAGCAGTTCTTC
TRBJ1-1 medium-sized TRBV5-6 . CASSLAVNTEAFF TGTGCCAGCAGCTTGGCAGTGAACACTGAAGCTTTCTTT
TRBJ2-7 many TRBV2 TRBD1 CASSPGQGPYEQYF TGTGCCAGCAGCCCGGGACAGGGGCCCTACGAGCAGTACTTC
TRBJ1-6 medium-sized TRBV5-1 . CASSLDFAVGSPLHF TGCGCCAGCAGCTTGGATTTTGCAGTTGGGTCACCCCTCCACTTT
TRBJ1-1 many TRBV6-1 . CASSGEGHTEAFF TGTGCCAGCAGTGGGGAGGGGCACACTGAAGCTTTCTTT
TRBJ2-7 many TRBV7-8 TRBD2 CASSKEIAGGLYEQYF TGTGCCAGCAGCAAAGAAATAGCGGGGGGGCTGTACGAGCAGTACTTC
TRBJ2-3 many TRBV5-4 . CASSLSRTDTQYF TGTGCCAGCAGTTTGTCCCGCACAGATACGCAGTATTTT
TRBJ2-3 many TRBV5-1 TRBD2 CASSLGPGLTPDTDTQYF TGCGCCAGCAGCTTGGGGCCGGGACTAACCCCGGACACAGATACGCAGTATTTT
TRBJ1-1 many TRBV19 TRBD1 CASSAGTGGSTEAFF TGTGCCAGTAGTGCCGGGACAGGGGGTTCCACTGAAGCTTTCTTT
TRBJ1-1 many TRBV27 . CATSLTSGRNTEAFF TGTGCCACCTCTCTTACCTCAGGGAGGAACACTGAAGCTTTCTTT
TRBJ1-1 many TRBV5-5 . CASSLAQGVGAEAFF TGTGCCAGCAGCTTGGCCCAAGGGGTAGGGGCTGAAGCTTTCTTT
TRBJ2-7 many TRBV5-1 . CASSLQPDGDEQYF TGCGCCAGCAGCTTACAACCTGACGGGGACGAGCAGTACTTC
TRBJ2-7 many TRBV6-5 TRBD2 CASRTSGGSYEQYF TGTGCCAGCAGGACTAGCGGGGGGTCCTACGAGCAGTACTTC
TRBJ2-4 . TRBV6-6 TRBD2 CASRHTAAGGDIQYF TGTGCCAGCAGACACACGGCAGCCGGGGGGGACATTCAGTACTTC
TRBJ2-1 many TRBV20-1 TRBD2 CSARDFPAGLGNEQFF TGCAGTGCTAGAGATTTTCCAGCGGGGTTGGGTAATGAGCAGTTCTTC
TRBJ2-3 many TRBV10-3 . CAISALIEITDTQYF TGTGCCATCAGTGCATTGATCGAAATCACAGATACGCAGTATTTT
TRBJ2-7 many TRBV30 TRBD1 CAWSVPGQGAYEQYF TGTGCCTGGAGCGTCCCGGGACAGGGGGCCTACGAGCAGTACTTC
TRBJ1-2 . TRBV20-1 TRBD1 CSARGGTANGYTF TGCAGTGCTAGAGGCGGGACAGCGAATGGCTACACCTTC
TRBJ1-1 many TRBV7-9 . CASSWSDGYTEAFF TGTGCCAGCAGCTGGAGTGATGGGTACACTGAAGCTTTCTTT
TRBJ2-7 many TRBV20-1 . CSARDQGSSYEQYF TGCAGTGCTAGAGATCAGGGGAGCTCCTACGAGCAGTACTTC
TRBJ1-4 many TRBV7-8 . CASSLADAHGEKLFF TGTGCCAGCAGCTTGGCCGATGCCCATGGGGAAAAACTGTTTTTT
TRBJ1-2 many TRBV19 . CASSITGSGGYGYTF TGTGCCAGTAGTATAACAGGGAGCGGCGGCTATGGCTACACCTTC
TRBJ2-7 many TRBV12-3/TRBV12-4 TRBD1 CASSFSPGDRHDYEQYF TGTGCCAGCAGTTTTTCTCCTGGGGACAGACACGACTACGAGCAGTACTTC
TRBJ2-1 many TRBV9 TRBD1 CASSDHRDRAYNEQFF TGTGCCAGCAGCGACCACCGGGACAGGGCCTACAATGAGCAGTTCTTC
TRBJ2-7 many TRBV10-3 . CAISEKGRDEQYF TGTGCCATCAGTGAGAAAGGTAGGGACGAGCAGTACTTC
TRBJ1-1 many TRBV7-9 . CASSLGGAWNTEAFF TGTGCCAGCAGCTTGGGTGGGGCTTGGAACACTGAAGCTTTCTTT
TRBJ1-6 many TRBV6-5 . CASSYSRRGTHNSPLHF TGTGCCAGCAGTTACTCGAGGAGGGGCACTCATAATTCACCCCTCCACTTT
TRBJ1-2 many TRBV5-6 TRBD1 CASSIRRAGGLYGYTF TGTGCCAGCAGCATCCGGCGGGCAGGGGGCCTCTATGGCTACACCTTC
TRBJ2-1 many TRBV7-2 . CASSAQFYNEQFF TGTGCCAGCAGTGCCCAGTTCTACAATGAGCAGTTCTTC
TRBJ2-7 many TRBV14 . CASSQGGADYEQYF TGTGCCAGCAGCCAAGGTGGCGCGGACTACGAGCAGTACTTC
TRBJ2-7 many TRBV12-3/TRBV12-4 . CASSLENFYEQYF TGTGCCAGCAGTTTGGAGAACTTTTACGAGCAGTACTTC
TRBJ1-4 many TRBV29-1 . CSVEDDAGVANEKLFF TGCAGCGTTGAAGATGATGCGGGAGTAGCTAATGAAAAACTGTTTTTT
TRBJ2-3 medium-sized TRBV4-2 . CASSQVASAFSTDTQYF TGTGCCAGCAGCCAAGTGGCTAGCGCGTTTAGCACAGATACGCAGTATTTT
TRBJ1-2 many TRBV6-2/TRBV6-3 . CASSYDLKGQPSNYGYTF TGTGCCAGCAGTTACGATCTAAAAGGACAGCCTTCTAACTATGGCTACACCTTC
TRBJ1-6 many TRBV10-2 . CASSESEGYNSPLHF TGCGCCAGCAGTGAGTCCGAGGGGTATAATTCACCCCTCCACTTT
TRBJ2-3 . TRBV7-9 TRBD2 CASSLGTSGYTDTQYF TGTGCCAGCAGCTTAGGCACTAGCGGGTATACAGATACGCAGTATTTT
TRBJ2-1 many TRBV20-1 TRBD1 CSASLGDRFNEQFF TGCAGTGCTAGTCTCGGGGACAGGTTCAATGAGCAGTTCTTC
TRBJ2-7 many TRBV5-1 . CASSSTVGEQYF TGCGCCAGCAGCTCGACGGTGGGCGAGCAGTACTTC
TRBJ2-1 many TRBV5-1 TRBD2 CASSFGAGTMDEQFF TGCGCCAGCAGCTTCGGGGCAGGGACTATGGATGAGCAGTTCTTC
TRBJ1-2 many TRBV6-6 . CASSSSGAGYGYTF TGTGCCAGCAGTTCCTCGGGGGCAGGCTATGGCTACACCTTC
TRBJ2-7 many TRBV10-2 . CASSVGETYEQYF TGCGCCAGCAGTGTCGGCGAGACGTACGAGCAGTACTTC